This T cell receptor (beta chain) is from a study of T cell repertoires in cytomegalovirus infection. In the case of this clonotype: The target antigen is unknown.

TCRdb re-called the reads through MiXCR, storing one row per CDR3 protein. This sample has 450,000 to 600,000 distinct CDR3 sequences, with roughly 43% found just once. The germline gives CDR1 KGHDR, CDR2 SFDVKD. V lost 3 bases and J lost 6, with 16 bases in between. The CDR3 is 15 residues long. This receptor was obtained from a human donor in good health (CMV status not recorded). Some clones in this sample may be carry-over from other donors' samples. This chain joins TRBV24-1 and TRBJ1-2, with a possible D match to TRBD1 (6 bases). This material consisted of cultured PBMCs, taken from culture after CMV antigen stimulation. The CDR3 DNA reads TGTGCCACCAGTGATCCGCACGGGGGCGTTCATGGCTACACCTTC. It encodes CATSDPHGGVHGYTF.